This TCR beta chain came from a study of identical twins. Study results and limitations: Weaker excess twin sharing was observed in beta out-of-frame sequences. A partial confounding effect on zero-insertion analyses could come from invariant MAIT and iNKT cells.

Via MiXCR, TCRdb re-called the 5' RACE reads, giving one row per CDR3 protein. The sample comprises 500,000 to 600,000 distinct CDR3 sequences, less than 25% of which are singletons, and about 0.91% rests with the top ten. As to this clonotype: What it recognizes is unknown.

These data were also reused for a study on T cells expressing NK-cell markers. That work adds: Sorted CD3+CD56-NKG2C+, CD3+CD56+NKG2C+ and CD3+CD56+NKG2C- T cells supplied the TCR beta repertoires.

This receptor was obtained from a woman between 18 and 30 years old in good health. Specimen: CD4+ T cells sorted from blood.

The CDR3 region is CSVGRLAGEQFF. In DNA, the CDR3 is TGCAGCGTTGGGAGGCTAGCGGGGGAGCAGTTCTTC. V usage is TRBV29-1 and J usage is TRBJ2-1; TRBD2 matches 9 bases. V was clipped by 4 bases and J by 10 bases; unmatched bases: 5. The germline gives CDR1 SQVTM, CDR2 ANQGSEA. This CDR3 has 12 amino acids.